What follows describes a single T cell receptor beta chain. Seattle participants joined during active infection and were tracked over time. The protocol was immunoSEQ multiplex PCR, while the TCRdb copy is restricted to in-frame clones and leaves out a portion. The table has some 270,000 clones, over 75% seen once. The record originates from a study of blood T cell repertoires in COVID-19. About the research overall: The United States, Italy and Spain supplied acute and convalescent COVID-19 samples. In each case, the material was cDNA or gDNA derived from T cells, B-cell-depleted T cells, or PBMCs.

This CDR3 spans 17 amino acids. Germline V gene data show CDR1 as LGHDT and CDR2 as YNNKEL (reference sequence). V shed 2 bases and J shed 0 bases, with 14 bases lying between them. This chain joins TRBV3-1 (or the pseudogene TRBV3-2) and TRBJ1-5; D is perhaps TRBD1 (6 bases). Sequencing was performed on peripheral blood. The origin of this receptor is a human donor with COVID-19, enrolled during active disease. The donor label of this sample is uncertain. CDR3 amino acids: CASSQTGHGASNQPQHF. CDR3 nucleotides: TGTGCCAGCAGCCAAACGGGACATGGGGCTAGCAATCAGCCCCAGCATTTT.